This TCR beta chain was observed in a study of blood T cell repertoires in COVID-19 (dated by TCRdb to between 2020 and 2021). Background on the whole study: Collaborator samples came from the United States, Italy and Spain and covered acute and convalescent phases of COVID-19. The sample metadata nearly always contained a de-identified subject ID, COVID-19 status, age in years and sex. Subjects who had been exposed to COVID-19, were actively infected with it, or had recovered from it provided the deeply sampled blood TCRbeta repertoires that made up the dataset. A freely available public database, intended as a resource for researchers studying the immune response to SARS-CoV-2, is where the repertoires were released. HLA class I and class II types, where available, came from metadata supplied by the sample provider rather than from assay-based typing. Samples were obtained from the ongoing ImmuneRACE study (first 160 participants) and from over 1,000 subjects provided by 6 global collaborators. The prospective study material was composed of cDNA or gDNA derived from T cells, B-cell-depleted T cells, or PBMCs.

With respect to this clone: The specificity of this receptor is unknown. There are no base qualities to consult, and no much larger clone falls within one base.

The CDR3 runs 14 amino acids, cysteine and phenylalanine included. Only the CDR3 DNA stays, 42 bases, in frame from base 1. As encoded in the germline V gene, CDR1 is KGHSH while CDR2 is LQKENI. The germline V end is reduced by 5 bases and the J end by 4 bases; junction bases left unmatched: 5. Results and caveats for the whole study, not just this receptor: How much clinical and demographic metadata was included differed by source and by participant, and the metadata was provided uncurated.

Whole blood was collected in K2EDTA tubes by collaborating institutions according to the institutions' own protocols. For TCRbeta analysis, collaborator samples were shipped as frozen whole blood, as isolated PBMCs, or as DNA extracted from either sample type. The immunoSEQ Assay, a bias-controlled multiplex PCR, was used to amplify TCRbeta CDR3 regions from genomic DNA. Under the source paper's analysis protocol: Within the assay, amplification of reference gene primers was used to estimate how many nucleated cells each sample contained. Sequence reads were collapsed and filtered to measure the absolute abundance of every unique TCRbeta CDR3 rearrangement. For each sample, productive Simpson clonality was calculated by taking the square root of Simpson's diversity index across productive rearrangements. The clones in this table, taken by TCRdb from immuneACCESS, are in-frame only. Not every clone is retained; where verified, under half of the shortfall comes from an unresolved V gene, and the cause of the rest is unknown. That table supplies the V and J calls and clone size; D and trimming were determined from the DNA. The sample table holds roughly 86,000 clones, of which approximately 83% were seen once. The biggest ten clones account for about 2.1% of the sample.

The V gene is TRBV18 and the J gene is TRBJ2-7; 10 bases in between match TRBD1. This clonotype originated in a woman aged 70 to 79 with acute or convalescent COVID-19. Sequencing was performed on peripheral blood. The nucleotide sequence reads TGTGCCAGCTCAACGACAGGGGGCAGGTACGAGCAGTACTTC. The translation is CASSTTGGRYEQYF.